This entry lists 20 T cell receptor beta chains sequenced from one sample in a study of OX40 agonist ivuxolimab in advanced cancers. Assay: immunoSEQ multiplex PCR; the TCRdb copy retains only in-frame clones and omits some. The table lists more than 45,000 clones, about 84% of them singletons. The sample here was CD4+ or CD8+ T cells sorted from blood, taken in a trial of the OX40 agonist ivuxolimab. The receptors derive from an adult with an advanced solid tumor such as melanoma, head and neck, liver or kidney cancer.

This clone was observed a single time. The gene calls are TRBV30 and TRBJ2-6; maybe TRBD1 (5 bases). This CDR3 is 17 amino acids long. Germline values: CDR1 GTSNPN, CDR2 SVGIG (reference sequence). Trimming removed 0 bases at V and 2 bases at J, with 14 bases between. The CDR3 is CAWSVTPPGTGANVLTF. The DNA for the CDR3 is TGTGCCTGGAGTGTAACCCCCCCAGGGACTGGGGCCAACGTCCTGACTTTC. Full variable domain (outside the CDR3, taken from reference TRBV30 and TRBJ2-6): SQTIHQWPATLVQPVGSPLSLECTVEGTSNPNLYWYRQAAGRGLQLLFYSVGIGQISSEVPQNLSASRPQDRQFILSSKKLLLSDSGFYLCAWSVTPPGTGANVLTFGAGSRLTVL.

This clone was observed once. The V gene is TRBV7-2, the J gene TRBJ2-3; 13 positions agree with TRBD2. The V gene end was trimmed by 5 bases and the J gene end by 2 bases; junction bases not matched to a gene: 7. In germline, CDR1 is SGHTA, CDR2 FQGNSA. There are 17 residues in the CDR3. The CDR3 DNA reads as TGTGCCAGCAGCAAGTCGGGACTAGCGGGATCCACAGATACGCAGTATTTT. Its protein is CASSKSGLAGSTDTQYF.

V gene TRBV6-4 combines with J gene TRBJ1-5, with D unclear. V lost 3 bases and J lost 16, with 4 bases in between. Germline CDR1 is MRHNA and CDR2 is SNTAGT. This CDR3 region has 8 residues. The CDR3 DNA reads TGTGCCAGCAGTGAAGGCCATTTT. Translation gives CASSEGHF.

CDR3 region: CASSRLWDGISGNTIYF. CDR3 DNA sequence: TGTGCCAGCAGCCGCCTCTGGGACGGAATCTCTGGAAACACCATATATTTT. The chain uses TRBV28 and TRBJ1-3; D may be TRBD1 (5 bases). The germline gives CDR1 MDHEN, CDR2 SYDVKM. The CDR3 length is 17 residues. V was pared by 6 bases and J by 0 bases, with 18 bases between.

The genes are TRBV5-5 and TRBJ1-5; 7 bases line up with TRBD1. V trimming: 4 bases; J trimming: 4 bases; junction bases outside the gene matches: 8. CDR3 size: 15 residues. Germline V gene lookup returns CDR1 SGHKS and CDR2 YYEKEE (reference sequence). Here the CDR3 DNA reads TGTGCCAGCAGCCCAGGGGGGGCGACTAATCAGCCCCAGCATTTT. Protein product: CASSPGGATNQPQHF. Looking up the rest from reference TRBV5-5 and TRBJ1-5 gives the full variable domain: DAGVTQSPTHLIKTRGQQVTLRCSPISGHKSVSWYQQVLGQGPQFIFQYYEKEERGRGNFPDRFSARQFPNYSSELNVNALLLGDSALYLCASSPGGATNQPQHFGDGTRLSIL.

Concerning this clone: Other DNA sequences in the same sample also yield this CDR3. The chain is built from TRBV11-2 and TRBJ1-4; tentatively, D is TRBD1 (5 bases). The CDR3 is 14 residues long. Trimming took off 1 base at V and 5 bases at J, with 8 bases between the two ends. Germline V gene lookup returns CDR1 SGHAT and CDR2 FQNNGV. The CDR3 DNA reads as TGTGCCAGCAGCTTAGCAGGGCTCAATGAAAAACTGTTTTTT. Encoded protein: CASSLAGLNEKLFF.

This clone occurred a few times. The chain couples TRBV4-1 to TRBJ1-2; 9 positions match TRBD1. The V segment lost 0 bases and the J segment 8 bases; nucleotides outside the gene matches: 10. The CDR3 extends over 16 amino acids. Germline V lookup: CDR1 MGHRA, CDR2 YSYEKL. The CDR3 region is CASSQDGTGSVLGYTF. Here the CDR3 DNA reads TGCGCCAGCAGCCAAGATGGGACAGGGAGTGTCCTAGGCTACACCTTC.

This chain joins TRBV12-5 and TRBJ2-5; the match to TRBD2 covers 11 bases. Germline V gives CDR1 LGHNT, CDR2 FRNRAP. The CDR3 extends over 19 amino acids. Unmatched junction bases numbered 12, after V lost 0 bases and J lost 3 bases. In nucleotides, the CDR3 is TGTGCTAGTGGTTTGGTAGCGGTAGCGGGGGGGCCGGGCGAAGAGACCCAGTACTTC. This sequence encodes CASGLVAVAGGPGEETQYF. Full variable domain (rest looked up from reference TRBV12-5 and TRBJ2-5): DARVTQTPRHKVTEMGQEVTMRCQPILGHNTVFWYRQTMMQGLELLAYFRNRAPLDDSGMPKDRFSAEMPDATLATLKIQPSEPRDSAVYFCASGLVAVAGGPGEETQYFGPGTRLLVL.

The chain carries TRBV28 and TRBJ2-7; D is ambiguous. CDR1 and CDR2 (germline): MDHEN, SYDVKM. There are 11 residues in the CDR3. Trimming pared 4 bases from V and 0 bases from J, leaving 1 base between. The CDR3 here is CASSSSYEQYF. The CDR3 DNA sequence: TGTGCCAGCAGTTCCTCCTACGAGCAGTACTTC. The full variable domain, rest sourced from reference TRBV28 and TRBJ2-7, is DVKVTQSSRYLVKRTGEKVFLECVQDMDHENMFWYRQDPGLGLRLIYFSYDVKMKEKGDIPEGYSVSREKKERFSLILESASTNQTSMYLCASSSSYEQYFGPGTRLTVT.

The V call is TRBV5-1, the J call TRBJ2-5; D perhaps matches TRBD1 (6 bases). This CDR3 is 14 amino acids long. Germline CDR1 SGHRS, CDR2 YFSETQ. V was trimmed by 0 bases and J by 5 bases, leaving 11 bases between them. This CDR3 reads CASSLARGAETQYF. CDR3 DNA sequence: TGCGCCAGCAGCTTGGCCAGGGGCGCGGAGACCCAGTACTTC.

The rearrangement joins TRBV11-3 to TRBJ2-3; D is uncertain. V was shortened by 6 bases and J by 4 bases, with 11 bases between the two germline ends. Germline loops: CDR1 SGHNT, CDR2 YENEEA. The CDR3 is made up of 13 amino acids. The CDR3 here is CASSVGIADTQYF. In nucleotides, the CDR3 is TGTGCCAGCAGTGTAGGGATCGCAGATACGCAGTATTTT.

The chain couples TRBV5-5 to TRBJ2-1; the D is unclear. The germline V gene encodes CDR1 SGHKS and CDR2 YYEKEE (reference sequence). Trimming cost V 6 bases and J 5 bases, with 15 bases left between them. The CDR3 totals 14 residues. CDR3 sequence (DNA): TGTGCCAGCATCAGACTCGGGTCCGACAATGAGCAGTTCTTC. It is translated as CASIRLGSDNEQFF.

The CDR3 loop is CASSGGATDTQYF. The DNA for the CDR3 is TGTGCCAGCAGCGGGGGGGCCACAGATACGCAGTATTTT. The gene calls are TRBV6-1 and TRBJ2-3; 8 bases are shared with TRBD2. V trimming: 6 bases; J trimming: 2 bases; junction bases outside the gene matches: 1. Germline lookup yields CDR1 MNHNS and CDR2 SASEGT. The CDR3 sequence is 13 residues long.

The V gene is TRBV6-5, the J gene TRBJ2-7; the D gene is possibly TRBD1 (6 bases). CDR1 is MNHEY, CDR2 SVGAGI, per germline. Trimming left V 0 bases short and J 5 bases short, with 11 bases between. The CDR3 runs 14 residues. In nucleotides, the CDR3 is TGTGCCAGCAGTTACTCGTCAGGGGACCACGAGCAGTACTTC. Translated: CASSYSSGDHEQYF.

The V gene is TRBV5-1, the J gene TRBJ2-1; 7 nucleotides line up with TRBD1. The CDR3 is 15 amino acids. The V gene's germline CDR1 is SGHRS and CDR2 YFSETQ. Losses at the gene ends were 0 bases for V and 3 bases for J; bases not matched to a gene: 3. The CDR3 protein is CASSLGQGYYNEQFF. In nucleotides, the CDR3 is TGCGCCAGCAGCTTGGGACAGGGATACTACAATGAGCAGTTCTTC.

The chain has TRBV15 and TRBJ2-6; TRBD1 matches at 11 bases. The CDR3 length is 16 residues. Per the germline V gene, CDR1 is LNHNV and CDR2 is YYDKDF (reference sequence). V shed 7 bases and J 2 bases; nucleotides not matched to a gene: 4. CDR3 in DNA: TGTGCCACCACCAGGACAGGGGGCGCTGGGGCCAACGTCCTGACTTTC. Translated, it gives CATTRTGGAGANVLTF. The variable domain in full, completed from reference TRBV15 and TRBJ2-6, reads DAMVIQNPRYQVTQFGKPVTLSCSQTLNHNVMYWYQQKSSQAPKLLFHYYDKDFNNEADTPDNFQSRRPNTSFCFLDIRSPGLGDTAMYLCATTRTGGAGANVLTFGAGSRLTVL.

This clone was seen only once. The rearrangement uses TRBV19 and TRBJ1-4; TRBD1 might be the D (5 bases). The CDR3 extends over 14 amino acids. Germline CDR1 is LNHDA and CDR2 is SQIVND (reference sequence). With 5 bases removed from V and 0 bases from J, the gap between germline ends came to 7 bases. CDR3 nucleotides: TGTGCCAGTAGTCCGGGGGCAACTAATGAAAAACTGTTTTTT. Protein sequence: CASSPGATNEKLFF. Full variable domain (outside the CDR3, taken from reference TRBV19 and TRBJ1-4): DGGITQSPKYLFRKEGQNVTLSCEQNLNHDAMYWYRQDPGQGLRLIYYSQIVNDFQKGDIAEGYSVSREKKESFPLTVTSAQKNPTAFYLCASSPGATNEKLFFGSGTQLSVL.

This chain uses TRBV18 with TRBJ1-1, with a weak D call TRBD1 (6 bases). V was trimmed by 6 bases and J by 3 bases, leaving 20 bases between them. CDR1 KGHSH and CDR2 LQKENI come from the germline V gene. The CDR3 runs 16 residues. The CDR3 loop is CASSPTGVIVDTEAFF. The CDR3 DNA reads as TGTGCCAGCTCTCCGACAGGCGTGATCGTAGACACTGAAGCTTTCTTT.

The genes are TRBV4-1 and TRBJ2-7, with 7 bases matching TRBD1. V trimming: 1 base; J trimming: 1 base; junction bases outside the gene matches: 13. Germline V gene lookup returns CDR1 MGHRA and CDR2 YSYEKL. This CDR3 contains 18 residues. CDR3 sequence reads: CASSQVQPRTGKSYEQYF. The CDR3 region has the DNA TGCGCCAGCAGCCAAGTTCAACCCAGGACAGGAAAATCCTACGAGCAGTACTTC.

The V call is TRBV9, the J call TRBJ1-2; 8 positions agree with TRBD1. CDR3 length: 14 residues. Germline loops: CDR1 SGDLS, CDR2 YYNGEE. V was clipped by 4 bases and J by 8 bases; unmatched bases: 10. The DNA for the CDR3 is TGTGCCAGCAGCCCAGGACAGGGTTGGACCGGCTACACCTTC. It translates to CASSPGQGWTGYTF.